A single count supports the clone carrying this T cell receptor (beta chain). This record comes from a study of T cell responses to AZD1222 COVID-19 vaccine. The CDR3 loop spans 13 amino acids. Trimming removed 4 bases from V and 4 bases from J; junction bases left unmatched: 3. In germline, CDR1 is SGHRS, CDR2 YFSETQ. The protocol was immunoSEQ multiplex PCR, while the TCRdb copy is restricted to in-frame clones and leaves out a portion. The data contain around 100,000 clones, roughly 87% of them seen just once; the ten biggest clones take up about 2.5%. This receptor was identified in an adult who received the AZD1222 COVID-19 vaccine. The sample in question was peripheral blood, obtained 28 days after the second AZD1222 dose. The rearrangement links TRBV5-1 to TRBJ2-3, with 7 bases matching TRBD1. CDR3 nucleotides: TGCGCCAGCAGCAGACAGGGTTCAGATACGCAGTATTTT. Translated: CASSRQGSDTQYF. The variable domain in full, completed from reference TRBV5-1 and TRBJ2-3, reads KAGVTQTPRYLIKTRGQQVTLSCSPISGHRSVSWYQQTPGQGLQFLFEYFSETQRNKGNFPGRFSGRQFSNSRSEMNVSTLELGDSALYLCASSRQGSDTQYFGPGTRLTVL.